This record covers a single TCR beta chain. The method was immunoSEQ multiplex PCR; TCRdb's version includes in-frame clones alone and lacks a portion of them. The sample carries 210,000 or so clones, 89% recorded once. The data were obtained in a study of blood T cell repertoires in COVID-19. Germline assignment: CDR1 SGHVS and CDR2 FQNEAQ. Trimming took 1 base from V and 4 from J; bases not matched to a gene: 12. The CDR3 loop spans 17 amino acids. The sequence was obtained from a man aged 40-49 years with acute or convalescent COVID-19. Sequencing used peripheral blood. V gene TRBV7-8 combines with J gene TRBJ1-2; 7 nucleotides align to TRBD1. In DNA, the CDR3 is TGTGCCAGCAGCTTAGGGGCAGGGGGAACCCTGGGCTATGGCTACACCTTC. Translated, it gives CASSLGAGGTLGYGYTF.